The clone carrying this T cell receptor beta chain was counted a single time. Its matching antigen is unknown. These data come from a study of cytomegalovirus exposure and HLA in healthy donors. Primers included in the PCR were 60 Vbeta and 13 Jbeta primers. Original methodology: The count from a later analysis was 79 million or so unique TCR beta chains, some 10 million of them shared. This table comes from immunoSEQ multiplex PCR, and its TCRdb copy is limited to in-frame clones, with some not included. The V and J calls and clone size were taken over from that table, and D and trimming were inferred from the DNA. Among fewer than 200,000 clones listed, approximately 78% were seen once. Findings of the study overall: In a later analysis, TCR association rates varied by HLA locus: DRB1 most, HLA-C fewest. HLA allele associations emerged for around 16,000 TCR beta sequences in a later analysis, at 0.05 false discovery rate. Per a later analysis, HLA-associated TCR beta chains showed more clonal expansion than other, equally common TCR beta chains.

V lost 5 bases to trimming and J lost 6 bases; unmatched junction nucleotides: 9. The length of the CDR3 is 15 residues. Germline V gives CDR1 MNHNY, CDR2 SVGAGI (reference sequence). This chain connects TRBV6-6 to TRBJ1-1, with 10 bases aligning to TRBD1. The specimen sequenced was PBMCs. The source of this sequence is a girl aged 2-10 years in good health and CMV-seropositive. CDR3 in DNA: TGTGCCAGCAGTCTGGGACAGGGGACAAAGGCTGAAGCTTTCTTT. It is translated as CASSLGQGTKAEAFF.